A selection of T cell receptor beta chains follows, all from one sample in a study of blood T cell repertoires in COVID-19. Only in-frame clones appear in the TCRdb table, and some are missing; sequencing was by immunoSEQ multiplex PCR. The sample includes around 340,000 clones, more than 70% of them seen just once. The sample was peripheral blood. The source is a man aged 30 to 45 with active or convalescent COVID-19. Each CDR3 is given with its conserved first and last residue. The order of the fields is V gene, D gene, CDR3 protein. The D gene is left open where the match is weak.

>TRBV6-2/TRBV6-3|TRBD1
CASSSPSDRGTYEQYF
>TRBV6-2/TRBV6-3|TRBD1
CASSLRQGHNSPLHF
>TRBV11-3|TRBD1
CANNWDRDHEQYF
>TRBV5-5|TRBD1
CASRTGTGADTQYF
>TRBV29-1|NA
CSVASSSYEQYF
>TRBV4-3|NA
CASSQGTVNTEAFF
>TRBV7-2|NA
CASSLARQEQFF
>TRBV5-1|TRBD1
CASSLVGTGAEQYF
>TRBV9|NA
CASSDDGGRTDTQYF
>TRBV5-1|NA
CASSSRQDYNEQFF
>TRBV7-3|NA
CASSLASGGGYTF
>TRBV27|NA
CASTPVQGPNQPQHF
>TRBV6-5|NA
CASKLVQETYEQYF
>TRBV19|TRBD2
CASSIDGGGRVATALGTQYF
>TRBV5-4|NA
CASSSDSGNTEAFF
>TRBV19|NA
CASSPQGDSGNTIYF
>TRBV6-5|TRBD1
CASSTSRGPPYEQYF
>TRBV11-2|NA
CASSLAESNQPQHF
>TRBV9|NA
CASSVESRAAQFF
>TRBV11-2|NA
CASRSDRGNYGYTF
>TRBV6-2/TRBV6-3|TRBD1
CASSLDRGTDTQYF
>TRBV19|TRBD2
CASGGTREDEQFF
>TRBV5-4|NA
CASSLSGGYTF
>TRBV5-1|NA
CASMAPNSPLHF
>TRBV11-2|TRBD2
CASSLILPGRAAYEQYF
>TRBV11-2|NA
CASSFNPGSYTDTQYF
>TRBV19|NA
CASSPPGRINEKLFF
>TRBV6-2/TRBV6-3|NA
CASSYRGSNYEQYF
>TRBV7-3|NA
CASSPTGWSFGANVLTF
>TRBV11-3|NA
CASSEEGADTQYF
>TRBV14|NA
CASSQEAWGVDTTYGYTF
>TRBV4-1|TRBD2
CASSQGLIAGQETQYF
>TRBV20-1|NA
CSARDAGEQYF
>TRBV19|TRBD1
CAVGQGAVAWEQFF
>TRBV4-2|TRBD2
CASSQESRRLAANEQFF
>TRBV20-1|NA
CSANYNEQFF
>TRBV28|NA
CASSSIGGIGEAFF
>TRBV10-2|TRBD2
CASSLSGNEQYF
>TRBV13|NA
CATAEGGLGEQFF
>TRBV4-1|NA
CASSQFASGVPYEQYF
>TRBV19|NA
CASSPGNGYTF
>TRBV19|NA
CASSPTENTEAFF